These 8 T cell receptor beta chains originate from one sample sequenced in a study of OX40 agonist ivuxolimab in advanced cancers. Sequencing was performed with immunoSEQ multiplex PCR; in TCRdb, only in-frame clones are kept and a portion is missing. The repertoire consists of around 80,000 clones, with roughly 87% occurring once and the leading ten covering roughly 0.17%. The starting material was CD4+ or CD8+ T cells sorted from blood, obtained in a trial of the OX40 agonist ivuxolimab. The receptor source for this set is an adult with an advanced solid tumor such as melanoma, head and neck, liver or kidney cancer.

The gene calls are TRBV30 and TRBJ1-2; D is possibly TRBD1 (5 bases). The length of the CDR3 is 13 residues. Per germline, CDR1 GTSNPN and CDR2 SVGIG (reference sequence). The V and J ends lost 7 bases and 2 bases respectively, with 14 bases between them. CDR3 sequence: CASFPGPNYGYTF. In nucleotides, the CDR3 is TGTGCCTCCTTCCCGGGGCCAAACTATGGCTACACCTTC. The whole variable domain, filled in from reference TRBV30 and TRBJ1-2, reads SQTIHQWPATLVQPVGSPLSLECTVEGTSNPNLYWYRQAAGRGLQLLFYSVGIGQISSEVPQNLSASRPQDRQFILSSKKLLLSDSGFYLCASFPGPNYGYTFGSGTRLTVV.

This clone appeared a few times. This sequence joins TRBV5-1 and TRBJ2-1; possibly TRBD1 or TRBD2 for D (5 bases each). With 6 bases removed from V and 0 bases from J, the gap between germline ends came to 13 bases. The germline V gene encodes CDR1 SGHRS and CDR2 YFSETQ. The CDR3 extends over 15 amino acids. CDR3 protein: CASKSGTNSYNEQFF. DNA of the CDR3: TGCGCCAGCAAATCCGGGACGAACTCCTACAATGAGCAGTTCTTC.

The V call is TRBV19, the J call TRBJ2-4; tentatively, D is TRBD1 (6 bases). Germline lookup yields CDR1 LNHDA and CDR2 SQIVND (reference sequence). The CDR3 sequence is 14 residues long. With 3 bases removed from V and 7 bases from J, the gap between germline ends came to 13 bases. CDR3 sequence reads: CASSISGQGNIQYF. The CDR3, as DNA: TGTGCCAGTAGTATTTCAGGGCAGGGGAACATTCAGTACTTC.

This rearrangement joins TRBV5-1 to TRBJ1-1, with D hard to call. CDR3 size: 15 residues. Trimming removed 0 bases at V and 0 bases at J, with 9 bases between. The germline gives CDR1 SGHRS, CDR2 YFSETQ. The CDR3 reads CASSLDGGLNTEAFF. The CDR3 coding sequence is TGCGCCAGCAGCTTGGATGGCGGGTTGAACACTGAAGCTTTCTTT.

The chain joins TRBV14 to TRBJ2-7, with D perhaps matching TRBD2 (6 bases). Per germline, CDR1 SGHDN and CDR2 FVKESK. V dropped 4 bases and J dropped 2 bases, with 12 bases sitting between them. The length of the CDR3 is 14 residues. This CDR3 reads CASSLRLDTYEQYF. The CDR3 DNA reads TGTGCCAGCAGCCTCAGACTAGACACCTACGAGCAGTACTTC.

CDR3 in DNA: TGTGCCAGCAGTGACGGCAGGGAACGCGGCGGCTACACCTTC. Its protein product is CASSDGRERGGYTF. The chain is built from TRBV6-4 and TRBJ1-2, with a possible D match to TRBD1 (5 bases). The CDR3 sequence is 14 residues long. V was clipped by 2 bases and J by 8 bases, with 15 bases between them. CDR1 MRHNA and CDR2 SNTAGT come from the germline V gene.

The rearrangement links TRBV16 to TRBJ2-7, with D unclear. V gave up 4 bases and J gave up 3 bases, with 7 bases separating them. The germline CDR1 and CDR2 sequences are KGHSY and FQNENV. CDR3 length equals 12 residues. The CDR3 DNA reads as TGTGCCAGCAGCCGGGTCAACTACGAGCAGTACTTC. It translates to CASSRVNYEQYF.

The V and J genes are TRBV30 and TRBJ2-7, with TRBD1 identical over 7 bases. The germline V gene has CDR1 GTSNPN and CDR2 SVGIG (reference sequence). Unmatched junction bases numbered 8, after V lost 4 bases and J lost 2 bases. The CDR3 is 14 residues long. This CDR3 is CAWTRPGTAYEQYF. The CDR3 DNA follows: TGTGCCTGGACCCGACCGGGGACAGCCTACGAGCAGTACTTC.